These T cell receptor beta chains were read from a single sample in a study of T cell repertoires in cytomegalovirus infection. TCRdb analysed the reads with MiXCR anew, one entry per CDR3 protein. The sample has roughly 920,000 distinct CDR3 sequences; around a third are singletons. No antigen has been identified for these receptors. The specimen comprised cultured CD8+ T cells from PBMCs, sampled from culture after CMV antigen stimulation. The receptors were gathered from a human donor in good health (CMV status not recorded). Some clones in this sample may be carry-over from other donors' samples. Both conserved end residues are part of each CDR3. Fields, in order: V gene, CDR3 length, CDR3 protein.

V gene: TRBV6-1; CDR3 length: 14; CDR3 protein: CAMPGPEGTGELFF
V gene: TRBV7-9; CDR3 length: 14; CDR3 protein: CASSARQLYYGYTF
V gene: TRBV29-1; CDR3 length: 14; CDR3 protein: CSVEGLGPTDTQYF
V gene: TRBV4-2; CDR3 length: 14; CDR3 protein: CASSQDRVEGPLHF
V gene: TRBV12-3/TRBV12-4; CDR3 length: 16; CDR3 protein: CASSSPRLADLWEQFF
V gene: TRBV7-6; CDR3 length: 16; CDR3 protein: CASSLVGTTMNTEAFF
V gene: TRBV28; CDR3 length: 15; CDR3 protein: CASSIQGSGANVLTF
V gene: TRBV20-1; CDR3 length: 14; CDR3 protein: CSAINPGGTDTQYF
V gene: TRBV29-1; CDR3 length: 12; CDR3 protein: CSVVTGPRAQYF
V gene: TRBV12-5; CDR3 length: 17; CDR3 protein: CASGFGADGEENTEAFF
V gene: TRBV19; CDR3 length: 13; CDR3 protein: CASSIAGFNGYTF
V gene: TRBV7-9; CDR3 length: 14; CDR3 protein: CASGWGLPDQPQHF
V gene: TRBV6-2/TRBV6-3; CDR3 length: 16; CDR3 protein: CASSYFRTTYQETQYF
V gene: TRBV20-1; CDR3 length: 13; CDR3 protein: CSANLAGGDTQYF
V gene: TRBV6-1; CDR3 length: 14; CDR3 protein: CASSDYRGNTEAFF
V gene: TRBV7-9; CDR3 length: 14; CDR3 protein: CASSFTGVIYGYTF
V gene: TRBV7-6; CDR3 length: 15; CDR3 protein: CASSLPGGAGTEAFF
V gene: TRBV7-8; CDR3 length: 13; CDR3 protein: CASSFREDGRLFF
V gene: TRBV3-1; CDR3 length: 19; CDR3 protein: CASSDRDPWKVSGANVLTF
V gene: TRBV6-1; CDR3 length: 15; CDR3 protein: CASMVWGGINNEQFF
V gene: TRBV27; CDR3 length: 12; CDR3 protein: CASSLLGSEQYF
V gene: TRBV5-5; CDR3 length: 14; CDR3 protein: CASSSARANTEAFF
V gene: TRBV25-1; CDR3 length: 20; CDR3 protein: CASSGQGTSGPTVSYNEQFF
V gene: TRBV27; CDR3 length: 13; CDR3 protein: CASSQSDRAGYTF
V gene: TRBV7-6; CDR3 length: 11; CDR3 protein: CASSLGTVQFF
V gene: TRBV5-8; CDR3 length: 16; CDR3 protein: CASSPASGGMGDTQYF
V gene: TRBV9; CDR3 length: 19; CDR3 protein: CASSVVPAAPYSGANVLTF
V gene: TRBV6-2/TRBV6-3; CDR3 length: 15; CDR3 protein: CASTVRSTGPYEQYF